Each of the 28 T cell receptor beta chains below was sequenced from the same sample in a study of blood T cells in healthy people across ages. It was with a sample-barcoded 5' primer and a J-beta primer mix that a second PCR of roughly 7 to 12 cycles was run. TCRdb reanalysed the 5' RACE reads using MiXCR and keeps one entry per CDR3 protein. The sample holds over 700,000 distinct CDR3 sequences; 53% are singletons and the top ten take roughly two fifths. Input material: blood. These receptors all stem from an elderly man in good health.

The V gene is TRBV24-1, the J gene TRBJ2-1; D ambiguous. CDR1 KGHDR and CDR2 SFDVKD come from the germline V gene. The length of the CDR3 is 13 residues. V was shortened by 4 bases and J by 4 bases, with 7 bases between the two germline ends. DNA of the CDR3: TGTGCCACCAGTGACCCACCGTACAATGAGCAGTTCTTC. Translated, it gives CATSDPPYNEQFF.

The CDR3 DNA follows: TGTGCCAGCAGCCAAGATCTTCTTGGGGACAGTCCCTCCATCTATAATTCACCCCTCCACTTT. This sequence encodes CASSQDLLGDSPSIYNSPLHF. This chain links TRBV3-1 with TRBJ1-6; 7 bases fit TRBD1. The CDR3 is made up of 21 amino acids. V shed 0 bases and J 3 bases; nucleotides not matched to a gene: 17. CDR1 and CDR2 from the germline V gene are LGHDT and YNNKEL (reference sequence). Filled out from reference TRBV3-1 and TRBJ1-6, the complete variable domain reads DTAVSQTPKYLVTQMGNDKSIKCEQNLGHDTMYWYKQDSKKFLKIMFSYNNKELIINETVPNRFSPKSPDKAHLNLHINSLELGDSAVYFCASSQDLLGDSPSIYNSPLHFGNGTRLTVT.

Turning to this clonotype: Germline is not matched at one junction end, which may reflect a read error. CDR3 loop: CASSLGDRGADAQYF. The CDR3 nucleotides read TGCGCCAGCAGCTTGGGGGACAGGGGAGCAGATGCGCAGTATTTT. V and J are TRBV5-1 and TRBJ2-3, with TRBD1 matching 10 bases. This CDR3 is built from 15 residues. Per germline, CDR1 SGHRS and CDR2 YFSETQ. The variable domain in full, completed from reference TRBV5-1 and TRBJ2-3, reads KAGVTQTPRYLIKTRGQQVTLSCSPISGHRSVSWYQQTPGQGLQFLFEYFSETQRNKGNFPGRFSGRQFSNSRSEMNVSTLELGDSALYLCASSLGDRGADAQYFGPGTRLTVL.

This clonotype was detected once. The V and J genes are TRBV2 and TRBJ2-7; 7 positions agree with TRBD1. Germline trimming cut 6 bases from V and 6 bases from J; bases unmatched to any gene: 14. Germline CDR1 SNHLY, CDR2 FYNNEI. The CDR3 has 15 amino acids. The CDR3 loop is CASRPLDRVRSEQYF. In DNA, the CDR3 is TGTGCCAGCAGACCACTCGACAGGGTACGTAGCGAGCAGTACTTC.

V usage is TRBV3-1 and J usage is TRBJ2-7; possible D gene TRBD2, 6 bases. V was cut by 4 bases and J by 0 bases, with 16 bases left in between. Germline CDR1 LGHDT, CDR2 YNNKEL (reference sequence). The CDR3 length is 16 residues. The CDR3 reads CASSPPGLQSSYEQYF. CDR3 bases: TGTGCCAGCAGCCCGCCGGGACTCCAAAGCTCCTACGAGCAGTACTTC.

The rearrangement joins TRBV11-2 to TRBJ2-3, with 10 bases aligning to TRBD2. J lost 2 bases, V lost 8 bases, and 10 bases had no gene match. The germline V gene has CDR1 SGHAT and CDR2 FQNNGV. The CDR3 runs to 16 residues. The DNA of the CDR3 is TGTGCCAGCCATCACCGGACTAGCGGATACACAGATACGCAGTATTTT. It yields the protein CASHHRTSGYTDTQYF.

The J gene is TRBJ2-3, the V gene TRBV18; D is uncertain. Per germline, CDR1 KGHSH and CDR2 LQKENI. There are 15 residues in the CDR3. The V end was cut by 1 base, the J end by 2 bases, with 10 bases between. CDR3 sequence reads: CASSPQAGPTDTQYF. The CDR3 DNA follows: TGTGCCAGCTCACCACAGGCAGGCCCCACAGATACGCAGTATTTT.

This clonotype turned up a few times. CDR3 DNA: TGCAGTGCTAGGGGACAGCTGAACACCGGGGAGCTGTTTTTT. As protein: CSARGQLNTGELFF. The J gene is TRBJ2-2, the V gene TRBV20-1; 7 bases align to TRBD1. V shed 3 bases and J 1 base; nucleotides not matched to a gene: 2. This CDR3 has 14 amino acids. Germline lookup yields CDR1 DFQATT and CDR2 SNEGSKA (reference sequence).

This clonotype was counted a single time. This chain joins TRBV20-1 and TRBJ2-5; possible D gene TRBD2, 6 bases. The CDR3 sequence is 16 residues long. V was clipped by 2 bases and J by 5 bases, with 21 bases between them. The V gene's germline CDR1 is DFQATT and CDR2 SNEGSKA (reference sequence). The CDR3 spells CSARYPGSGPRETQYF. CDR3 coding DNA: TGCAGTGCTAGATACCCGGGTAGCGGACCTAGGGAGACCCAGTACTTC.

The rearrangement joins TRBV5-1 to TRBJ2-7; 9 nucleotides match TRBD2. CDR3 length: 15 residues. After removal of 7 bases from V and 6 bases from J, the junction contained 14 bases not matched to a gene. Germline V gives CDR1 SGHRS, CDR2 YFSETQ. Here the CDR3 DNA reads TGCGCCAGCTCTGGTGTGGCGGGAGGGCCCAGCGAGCAGTACTTC. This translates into CASSGVAGGPSEQYF.

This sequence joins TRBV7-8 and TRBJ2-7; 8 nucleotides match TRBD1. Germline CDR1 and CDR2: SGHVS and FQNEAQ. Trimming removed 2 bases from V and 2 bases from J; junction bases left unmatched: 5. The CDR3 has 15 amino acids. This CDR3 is CASSLHRDRTYEQYF. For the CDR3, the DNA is TGTGCCAGCAGCTTACACCGGGACAGGACCTACGAGCAGTACTTC.

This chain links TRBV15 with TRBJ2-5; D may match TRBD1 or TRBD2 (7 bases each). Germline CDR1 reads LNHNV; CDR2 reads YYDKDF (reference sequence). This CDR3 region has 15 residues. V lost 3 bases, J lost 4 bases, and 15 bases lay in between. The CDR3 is CATSSGRGRAETQYF. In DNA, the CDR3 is TGTGCCACCAGCAGTGGCAGGGGGAGGGCAGAGACCCAGTACTTC.

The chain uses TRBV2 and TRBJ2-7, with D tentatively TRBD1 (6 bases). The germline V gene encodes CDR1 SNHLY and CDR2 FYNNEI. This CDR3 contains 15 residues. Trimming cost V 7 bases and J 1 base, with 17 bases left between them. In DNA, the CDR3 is TGTGCCAGCACCGGGACACTCCTAACTTCCTACGAGCAGTACTTC. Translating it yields CASTGTLLTSYEQYF. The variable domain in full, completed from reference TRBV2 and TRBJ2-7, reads EPEVTQTPSHQVTQMGQEVILRCVPISNHLYFYWYRQILGQKVEFLVSFYNNEISEKSEIFDDQFSVERPDGSNFTLKIRSTKLEDSAMYFCASTGTLLTSYEQYFGPGTRLTVT.

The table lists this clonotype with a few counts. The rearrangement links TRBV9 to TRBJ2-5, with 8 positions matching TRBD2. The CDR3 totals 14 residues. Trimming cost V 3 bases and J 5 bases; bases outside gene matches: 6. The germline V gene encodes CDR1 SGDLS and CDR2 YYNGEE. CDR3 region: CASSGGLAGETQYF. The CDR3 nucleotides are TGTGCCAGCAGCGGTGGACTAGCCGGGGAGACCCAGTACTTC.

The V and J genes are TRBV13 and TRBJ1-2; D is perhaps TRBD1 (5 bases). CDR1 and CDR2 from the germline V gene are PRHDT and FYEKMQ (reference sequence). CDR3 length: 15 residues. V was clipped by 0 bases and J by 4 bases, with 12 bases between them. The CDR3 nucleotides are TGTGCCAGCAGCTTAGGCCACGGGACCCTCTATGGCTACACCTTC. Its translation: CASSLGHGTLYGYTF.

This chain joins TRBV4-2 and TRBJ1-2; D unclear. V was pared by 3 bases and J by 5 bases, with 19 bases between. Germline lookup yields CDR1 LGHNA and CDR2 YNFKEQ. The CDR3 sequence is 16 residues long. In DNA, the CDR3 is TGTGCCAGCAGCCAGGGCGACACCGCGAGGTGGTATGGCTACACCTTC. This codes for CASSQGDTARWYGYTF.

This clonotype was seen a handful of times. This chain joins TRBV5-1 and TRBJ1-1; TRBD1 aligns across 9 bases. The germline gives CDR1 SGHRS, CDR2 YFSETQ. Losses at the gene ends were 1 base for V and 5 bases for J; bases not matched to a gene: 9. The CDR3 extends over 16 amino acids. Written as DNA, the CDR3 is TGCGCCAGCAGCTTGATCTCGACAGGGGGAGGGACTGAAGCTTTCTTT. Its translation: CASSLISTGGGTEAFF.

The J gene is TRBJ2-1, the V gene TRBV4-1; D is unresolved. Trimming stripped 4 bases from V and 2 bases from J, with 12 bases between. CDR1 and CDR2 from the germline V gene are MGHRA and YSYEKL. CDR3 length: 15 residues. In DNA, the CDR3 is TGCGCCAGCAGCCCTGCAACAACAGCCTACAATGAGCAGTTCTTC. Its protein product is CASSPATTAYNEQFF.

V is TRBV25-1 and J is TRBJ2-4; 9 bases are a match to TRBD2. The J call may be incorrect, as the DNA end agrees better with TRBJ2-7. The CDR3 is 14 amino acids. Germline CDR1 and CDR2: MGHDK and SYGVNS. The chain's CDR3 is CASSAPAGGDEQYF. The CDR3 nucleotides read TGTGCCAGCAGTGCCCCAGCGGGAGGAGACGAGCAGTACTTC.

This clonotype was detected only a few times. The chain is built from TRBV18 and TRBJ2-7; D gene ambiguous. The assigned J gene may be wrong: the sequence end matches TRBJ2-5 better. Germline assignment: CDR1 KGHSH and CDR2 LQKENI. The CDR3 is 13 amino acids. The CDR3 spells CASSPLEGETQYF. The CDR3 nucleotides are TGTGCCAGCTCACCACTGGAAGGGGAGACCCAGTACTTC.

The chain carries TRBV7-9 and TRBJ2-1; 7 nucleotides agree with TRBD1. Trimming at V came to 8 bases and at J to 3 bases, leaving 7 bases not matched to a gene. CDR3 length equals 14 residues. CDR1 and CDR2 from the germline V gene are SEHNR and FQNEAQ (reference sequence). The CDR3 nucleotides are TGTGCCAGCGCCCGGGACAGCGGCTACAATGAGCAGTTCTTC. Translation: CASARDSGYNEQFF.

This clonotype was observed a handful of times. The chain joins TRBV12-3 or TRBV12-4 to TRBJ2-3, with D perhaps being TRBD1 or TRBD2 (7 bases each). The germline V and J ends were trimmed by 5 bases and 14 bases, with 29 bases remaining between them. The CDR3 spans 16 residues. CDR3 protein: CASSPRSGGGPRYAYF. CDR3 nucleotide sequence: TGTGCCAGCAGTCCAAGGTCAGGGGGGGGGCCCAGATACGCGTATTTT.

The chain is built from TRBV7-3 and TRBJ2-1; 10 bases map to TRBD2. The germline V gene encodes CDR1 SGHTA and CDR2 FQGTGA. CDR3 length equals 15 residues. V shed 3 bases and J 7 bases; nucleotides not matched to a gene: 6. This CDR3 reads CASSFKAGGGNEQFF. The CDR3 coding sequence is TGTGCCAGCAGCTTCAAAGCGGGAGGGGGGAATGAGCAGTTCTTC.

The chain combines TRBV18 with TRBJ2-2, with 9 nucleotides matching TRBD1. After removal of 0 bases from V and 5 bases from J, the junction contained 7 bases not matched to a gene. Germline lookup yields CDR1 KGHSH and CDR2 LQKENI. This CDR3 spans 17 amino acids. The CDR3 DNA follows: TGTGCCAGCTCACCACCGGGACAGGGATTCCGGACCGGGGAGCTGTTTTTT. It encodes CASSPPGQGFRTGELFF.

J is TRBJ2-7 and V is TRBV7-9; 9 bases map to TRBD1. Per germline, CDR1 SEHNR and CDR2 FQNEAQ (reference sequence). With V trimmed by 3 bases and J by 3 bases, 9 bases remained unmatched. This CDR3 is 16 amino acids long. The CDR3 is CASSFEGGTGNYEQYF. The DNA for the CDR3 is TGTGCCAGCAGCTTCGAGGGGGGGACAGGGAACTACGAGCAGTACTTC.

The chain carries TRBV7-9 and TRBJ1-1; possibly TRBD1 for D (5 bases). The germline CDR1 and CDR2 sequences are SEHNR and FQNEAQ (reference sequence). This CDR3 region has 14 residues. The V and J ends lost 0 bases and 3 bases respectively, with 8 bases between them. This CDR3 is CASSLAGDHTEAFF. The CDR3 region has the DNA TGTGCCAGCAGCTTAGCAGGGGATCACACTGAAGCTTTCTTT.

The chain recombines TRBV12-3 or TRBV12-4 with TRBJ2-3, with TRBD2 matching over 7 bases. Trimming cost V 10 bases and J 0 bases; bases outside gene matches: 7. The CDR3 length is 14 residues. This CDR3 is CAISGGGSTDTQYF. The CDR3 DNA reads TGTGCCATTTCTGGCGGGGGTAGCACAGATACGCAGTATTTT.

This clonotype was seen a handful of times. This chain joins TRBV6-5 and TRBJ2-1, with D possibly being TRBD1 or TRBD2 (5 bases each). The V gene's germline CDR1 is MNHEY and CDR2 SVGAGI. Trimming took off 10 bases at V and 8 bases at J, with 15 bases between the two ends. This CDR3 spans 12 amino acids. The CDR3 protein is CATRDVSDEQFF. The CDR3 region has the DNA TGTGCCACCCGGGACGTGAGCGATGAGCAGTTCTTC.